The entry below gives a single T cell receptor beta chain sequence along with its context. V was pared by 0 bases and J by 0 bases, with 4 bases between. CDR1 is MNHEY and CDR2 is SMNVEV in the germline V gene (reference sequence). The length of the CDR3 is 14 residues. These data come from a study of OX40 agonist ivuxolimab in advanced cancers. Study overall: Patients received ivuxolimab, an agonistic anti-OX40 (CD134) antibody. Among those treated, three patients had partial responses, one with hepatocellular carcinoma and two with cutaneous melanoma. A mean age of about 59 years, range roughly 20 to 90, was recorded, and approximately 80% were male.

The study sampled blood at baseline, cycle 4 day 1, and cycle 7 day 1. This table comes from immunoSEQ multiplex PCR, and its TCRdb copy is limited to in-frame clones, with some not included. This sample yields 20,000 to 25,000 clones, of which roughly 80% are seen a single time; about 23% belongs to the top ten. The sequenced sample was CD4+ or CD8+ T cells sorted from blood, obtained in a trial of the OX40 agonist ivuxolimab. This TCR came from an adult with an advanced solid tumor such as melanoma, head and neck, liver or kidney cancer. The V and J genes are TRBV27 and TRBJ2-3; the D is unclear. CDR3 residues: CASSLSMSTDTQYF. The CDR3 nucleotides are TGTGCCAGCAGTTTATCGATGAGCACAGATACGCAGTATTTT.